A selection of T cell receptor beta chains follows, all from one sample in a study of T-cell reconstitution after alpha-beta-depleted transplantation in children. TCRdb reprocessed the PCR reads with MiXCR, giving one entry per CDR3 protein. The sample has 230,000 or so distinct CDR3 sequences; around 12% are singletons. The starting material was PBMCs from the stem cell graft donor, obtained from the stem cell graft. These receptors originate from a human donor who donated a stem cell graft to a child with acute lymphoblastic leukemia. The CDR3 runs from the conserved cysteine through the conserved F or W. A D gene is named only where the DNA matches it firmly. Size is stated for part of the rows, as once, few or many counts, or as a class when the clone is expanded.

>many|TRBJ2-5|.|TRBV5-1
CASSSQETQYF
TGTGCCAGCAGCTCACAAGAGACCCAGTACTTC
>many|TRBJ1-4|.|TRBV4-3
CASSQNSRVATNEKLFF
TGCGCCAGCAGCCAGAACTCGAGAGTTGCAACTAATGAAAAACTGTTTTTT
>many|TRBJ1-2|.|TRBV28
CASSWGSENYGYTF
TGTGCCAGCAGTTGGGGTTCTGAAAACTATGGCTACACCTTC
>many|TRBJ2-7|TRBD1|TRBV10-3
CAIGDRAPYEQYF
TGTGCCATCGGGGACAGGGCCCCCTACGAGCAGTACTTC
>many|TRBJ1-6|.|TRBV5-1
CASSWGGSSPLHF
TGCGCCAGCAGCTGGGGCGGCAGTTCACCCCTCCACTTT
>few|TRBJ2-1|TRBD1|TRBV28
CASSLEGTGSYNEQFF
TGTGCCAGCAGTTTAGAGGGGACAGGTTCCTACAATGAGCAGTTCTTC
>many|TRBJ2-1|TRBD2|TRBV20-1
CSARVDRAGDNEQFF
TGCAGTGCTAGAGTCGATCGAGCGGGAGACAATGAGCAGTTCTTC
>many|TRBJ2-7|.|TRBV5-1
CASRKMGGDLAEQYF
TGCGCCAGCAGGAAGATGGGCGGAGATTTGGCCGAGCAGTACTTC
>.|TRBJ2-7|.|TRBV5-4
CASSRPGDGRAYEQYF
TGTGCCAGCAGCCGCCCTGGTGACGGGAGAGCCTACGAGCAGTACTTC
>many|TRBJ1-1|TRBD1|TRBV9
CASSPREGAVSGAFF
TGTGCCAGCAGCCCGCGCGAGGGGGCCGTTTCGGGGGCTTTCTTT
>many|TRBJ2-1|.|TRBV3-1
CASSSWDDEQFF
TGTGCCAGCAGTTCCTGGGATGATGAGCAGTTCTTC
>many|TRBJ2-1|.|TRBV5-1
CASTLYNRDEQFF
TGCGCCAGCACCCTGTACAACAGGGATGAGCAGTTCTTC
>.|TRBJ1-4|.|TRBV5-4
CASSRGGGIYEKLFF
TGTGCCAGCAGCCGAGGGGGTGGAATATATGAAAAACTGTTTTTT
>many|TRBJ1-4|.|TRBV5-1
CASAKEDEKLFF
TGCGCCAGCGCCAAAGAGGATGAAAAACTGTTTTTT
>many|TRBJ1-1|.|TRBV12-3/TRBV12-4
CASSLGGLNTEAFF
TGTGCCAGCAGTTTAGGGGGGCTGAACACTGAAGCTTTCTTT
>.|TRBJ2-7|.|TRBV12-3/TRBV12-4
CASSDSIEQYF
TGTGCCAGCAGCGACAGTATCGAGCAGTACTTC
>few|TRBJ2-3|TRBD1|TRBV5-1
CASSLSRGRADTQYF
TGCGCCAGCAGCTTGAGTAGGGGGCGAGCAGATACGCAGTATTTT
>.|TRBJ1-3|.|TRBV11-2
CASSFGQIAGNTIYF
TGTGCCAGCAGCTTTGGACAGATCGCTGGAAACACCATATATTTT
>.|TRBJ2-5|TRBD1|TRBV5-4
CASSQQGAQETQYF
TGTGCCAGCAGCCAACAGGGGGCCCAAGAGACCCAGTACTTC
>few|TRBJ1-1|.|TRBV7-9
CASRQPTRVTEAFF
TGTGCCAGCCGACAACCAACCAGGGTTACTGAAGCTTTCTTT
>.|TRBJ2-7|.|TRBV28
CASGSGDYEQYF
TGTGCCAGCGGGTCAGGGGACTACGAGCAGTACTTC
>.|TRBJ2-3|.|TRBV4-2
CASSQGVLARPDTQYF
TGTGCCAGCAGCCAAGGGGTACTCGCTCGCCCAGATACGCAGTATTTT
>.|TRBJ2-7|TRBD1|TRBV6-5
CASTRDRGRYEQYF
TGTGCCAGCACCCGGGACAGGGGGCGTTACGAGCAGTACTTC
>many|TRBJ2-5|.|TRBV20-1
CSARDYWYRQETQYF
TGCAGTGCTAGAGATTATTGGTACAGGCAAGAGACCCAGTACTTC
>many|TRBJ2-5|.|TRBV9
CASSVQPQGRETQYF
TGTGCCAGCAGCGTCCAACCCCAGGGTCGGGAGACCCAGTACTTC
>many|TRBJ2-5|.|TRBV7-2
CASSPRRAGQETQYF
TGTGCCAGCAGCCCGCGTCGGGCAGGCCAAGAGACCCAGTACTTC
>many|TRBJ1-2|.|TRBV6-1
CASSPRPSAHGYTF
TGTGCCAGCAGTCCACGACCCTCGGCCCATGGCTACACCTTC
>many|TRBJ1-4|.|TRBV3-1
CASSPRRSGEKLFF
TGTGCCAGCAGCCCCCGACGATCGGGAGAAAAACTGTTTTTT
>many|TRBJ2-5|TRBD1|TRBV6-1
CASSRDSPTQETQYF
TGTGCCAGCAGTCGGGACAGCCCGACCCAAGAGACCCAGTACTTC
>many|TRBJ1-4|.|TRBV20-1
CSAPTAYNEKLFF
TGCAGTGCCCCGACAGCTTATAATGAAAAACTGTTTTTT
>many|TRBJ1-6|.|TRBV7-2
CASSQDSDISPLHF
TGTGCCAGCAGCCAGGACAGTGATATTTCACCCCTCCACTTT
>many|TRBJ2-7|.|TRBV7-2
CASSTDGRPSYYEQYF
TGTGCCAGCAGCACAGACGGGAGACCCTCCTACTACGAGCAGTACTTC
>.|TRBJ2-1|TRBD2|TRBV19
CASSTFSGVVTNEQFF
TGTGCCAGTAGTACTTTTAGCGGGGTGGTTACCAATGAGCAGTTCTTC
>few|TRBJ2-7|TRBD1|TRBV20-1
CCARDTKGQRTYEQYF
TGCTGTGCTAGAGATACGAAGGGACAGCGGACCTACGAGCAGTACTTC
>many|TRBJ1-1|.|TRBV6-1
CASSPFGGGNTEAFF
TGTGCCAGCAGTCCCTTTGGAGGGGGGAACACTGAAGCTTTCTTT
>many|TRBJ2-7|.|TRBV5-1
CASSLGPMSDEQYF
TGCGCCAGCAGCTTGGGACCTATGAGCGACGAGCAGTACTTC
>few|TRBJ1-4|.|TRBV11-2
CASSLNSPNEKLFF
TGTGCCAGCAGCTTAAACTCTCCTAATGAAAAACTGTTTTTT
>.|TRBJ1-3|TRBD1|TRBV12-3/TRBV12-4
CAFSLTGQADSGNTIYF
TGTGCCTTCAGTTTAACGGGACAGGCTGACTCTGGAAACACCATATATTTT
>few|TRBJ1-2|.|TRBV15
CATRARRGRGDYGYTF
TGTGCCACCCGCGCCAGGAGGGGGAGGGGCGACTATGGCTACACCTTC
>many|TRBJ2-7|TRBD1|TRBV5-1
CASSTDRVPYEQYF
TGCGCCAGCAGCACGGACAGGGTCCCCTACGAGCAGTACTTC
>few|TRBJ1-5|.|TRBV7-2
CASSLRQDSNQPQHF
TGTGCCAGCAGCCTCCGACAGGATAGCAATCAGCCCCAGCATTTT
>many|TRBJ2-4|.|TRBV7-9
CASSLGLAKNIQYF
TGTGCCAGCAGCCTGGGGTTAGCCAAAAACATTCAGTACTTC
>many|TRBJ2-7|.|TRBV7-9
CASSLIYYEQYF
TGTGCCAGCAGCCTCATCTACTACGAGCAGTACTTC
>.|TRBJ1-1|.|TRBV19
CASSIVHRGTEAFF
TGTGCCAGTAGTATAGTGCATCGGGGCACTGAAGCTTTCTTT
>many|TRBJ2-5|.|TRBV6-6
CASSASETQYF
TGTGCCAGCAGCGCCTCGGAGACCCAGTACTTC